The 11 T cell receptor beta chains presented below share a single source sample, sequenced in a study of OX40 agonist ivuxolimab in advanced cancers. The table came from immunoSEQ multiplex PCR; TCRdb's copy has only in-frame clones and leaves some out. Of 80,000 to 100,000 clones listed, about 83% are singletons. This material consisted of CD4+ or CD8+ T cells sorted from blood, taken in a trial of the OX40 agonist ivuxolimab. These receptors all stem from an adult with an advanced solid tumor such as melanoma, head and neck, liver or kidney cancer.

The chain is built from TRBV23-1 and TRBJ2-1; D is possibly TRBD1 (5 bases). TRBV23-1 is marked as an open reading frame, function uncertain. CDR3 length equals 16 residues. V was cut by 3 bases and J by 6 bases, with 18 bases left in between. The CDR3 spells CASSQPCRVLCNEQFF. In DNA form, the CDR3 reads TGCGCCAGCAGTCAGCCCTGCAGGGTGTTGTGCAATGAGCAGTTCTTC.

This clone was seen only once. V usage is TRBV5-1 and J usage is TRBJ2-1, with 7 bases matching TRBD1. The junction had 4 bases not matched to a gene; V was cut back by 5 bases and J by 5 bases. Germline V gene lookup returns CDR1 SGHRS and CDR2 YFSETQ. The CDR3 has 13 residues. CDR3 nucleotide sequence: TGCGCCAGCAGAACAGGGGTGGACAATGAGCAGTTCTTC. This encodes CASRTGVDNEQFF.

This chain uses TRBV29-1 with TRBJ2-5; possible D gene TRBD2, 6 bases. CDR1 and CDR2 from the germline V gene are SQVTM and ANQGSEA. V was cut by 4 bases and J by 6 bases, with 12 bases left in between. There are 12 residues in the CDR3. In nucleotides, the CDR3 is TGCAGCGTTGTAATCGGGGGAAAGACCCAGTACTTC. It specifies CSVVIGGKTQYF.

This chain uses TRBV11-2 with TRBJ2-5; possible D gene TRBD2, 5 bases. The CDR3 consists of 14 residues. Germline lookup yields CDR1 SGHAT and CDR2 FQNNGV. Trimming took 3 bases from V and 1 from J, leaving 9 bases between them. The CDR3 spells CASSLGSVQETQYF. Written as DNA, the CDR3 is TGTGCCAGCAGCTTGGGGAGTGTCCAAGAGACCCAGTACTTC.

This CDR3 reads CASSHRTGNTEAFF. DNA of the CDR3: TGTGCCAGCAGCCACCGGACGGGGAACACTGAAGCTTTCTTT. The V gene is TRBV5-4, the J gene TRBJ1-1, with unresolved D. Trimming left V 4 bases short and J 1 base short, with 11 bases between. Germline CDR1 is SGHNT and CDR2 is YYREEE (reference sequence). This CDR3 contains 14 residues.

The table lists this clone with a few counts. Likely a read error: the CDR3 ends without its conserved phenylalanine or tryptophan. The V call is TRBV6-1, the J call TRBJ1-6, with TRBD1 matching over 7 bases. In germline, CDR1 is MNHNS, CDR2 SASEGT. The CDR3 length is 13 residues. V lost 3 bases and J lost 7; bases outside the gene matches: 0. Written as DNA, the CDR3 is TGTGCCAGCAGTGACAGGGGGAATTCACCCCTCCACCTT. It codes for CASSDRGNSPLHL.

The chain carries TRBV6-5 and TRBJ2-3; the D gene is possibly TRBD2 (7 bases). The V end was cut by 6 bases, the J end by 14 bases, with 24 bases between. CDR3 length equals 14 residues. Per the germline V gene, CDR1 is MNHEY and CDR2 is SVGAGI. CDR3 sequence (DNA): TGTGCCAGCAGCCAGACTAGTGGGGGGGCCAGCTTGTATTTT. This gives the protein CASSQTSGGASLYF.

This chain uses TRBV28 with TRBJ2-7; the D gene is possibly TRBD2 (7 bases). In germline, CDR1 is MDHEN, CDR2 SYDVKM. The CDR3 loop spans 15 amino acids. The V gene lost 10 bases and the J gene lost 2 bases, with 21 bases spanning the gap. As DNA, the CDR3 is TGTGCCACCGACTTGGGGGGGACATCGGCCTACGAGCAGTACTTC. Its translation: CATDLGGTSAYEQYF.

The gene calls are TRBV2 and TRBJ1-2; TRBD1 is a possible D gene (6 bases). The CDR3 covers 14 residues. Between the trimmed V and J ends, which lost 4 bases and 2 bases, there was a span of 11 bases. Per germline, CDR1 SNHLY and CDR2 FYNNEI. The CDR3 spells CASSAQDRNYGYTF. CDR3 in DNA: TGTGCCAGCAGTGCTCAGGACAGAAACTATGGCTACACCTTC.

The chain joins TRBV18 to TRBJ1-1; D might be TRBD1 (6 bases). The germline V gene encodes CDR1 KGHSH and CDR2 LQKENI. The CDR3 runs 13 residues. V was cut by 5 bases and J by 1 base, with 8 bases left in between. The CDR3 bases are TGTGCCAGCTCAGAACAGGGGAACACTGAAGCTTTCTTT. Protein: CASSEQGNTEAFF. The variable domain in full, with the rest retrieved from reference TRBV18 and TRBJ1-1, is NAGVMQNPRHLVRRRGQEARLRCSPMKGHSHVYWYRQLPEEGLKFMVYLQKENIIDESGMPKERFSAEFPKEGPSILRIQQVVRGDSAAYFCASSEQGNTEAFFGQGTRLTVV.

The rearrangement uses TRBV7-2 and TRBJ2-2; a possible D gene is TRBD2 (5 bases). The CDR3 sequence is 15 residues long. Germline V gives CDR1 SGHTA, CDR2 FQGNSA. V was shortened by 5 bases and J by 4 bases, with 14 bases between the two germline ends. The CDR3 loop is CASSLSARGTGELFF. CDR3 nucleotides: TGTGCCAGCAGCCTGTCGGCCCGGGGCACCGGGGAGCTGTTTTTT.